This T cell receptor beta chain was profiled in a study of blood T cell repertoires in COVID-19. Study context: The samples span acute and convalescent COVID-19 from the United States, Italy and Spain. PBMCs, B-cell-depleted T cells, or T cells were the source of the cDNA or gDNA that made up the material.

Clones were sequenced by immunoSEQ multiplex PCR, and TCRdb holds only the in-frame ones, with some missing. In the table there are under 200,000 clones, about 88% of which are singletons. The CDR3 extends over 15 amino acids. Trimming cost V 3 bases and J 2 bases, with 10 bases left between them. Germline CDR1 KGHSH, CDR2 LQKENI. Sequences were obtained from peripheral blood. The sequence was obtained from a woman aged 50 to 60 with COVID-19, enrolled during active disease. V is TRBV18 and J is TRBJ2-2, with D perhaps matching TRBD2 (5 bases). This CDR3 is CASSPATGNTGELFF. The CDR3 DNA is TGTGCCAGCTCACCGGCGACGGGAAACACCGGGGAGCTGTTTTTT. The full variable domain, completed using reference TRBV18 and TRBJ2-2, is NAGVMQNPRHLVRRRGQEARLRCSPMKGHSHVYWYRQLPEEGLKFMVYLQKENIIDESGMPKERFSAEFPKEGPSILRIQQVVRGDSAAYFCASSPATGNTGELFFGEGSRLTVL.